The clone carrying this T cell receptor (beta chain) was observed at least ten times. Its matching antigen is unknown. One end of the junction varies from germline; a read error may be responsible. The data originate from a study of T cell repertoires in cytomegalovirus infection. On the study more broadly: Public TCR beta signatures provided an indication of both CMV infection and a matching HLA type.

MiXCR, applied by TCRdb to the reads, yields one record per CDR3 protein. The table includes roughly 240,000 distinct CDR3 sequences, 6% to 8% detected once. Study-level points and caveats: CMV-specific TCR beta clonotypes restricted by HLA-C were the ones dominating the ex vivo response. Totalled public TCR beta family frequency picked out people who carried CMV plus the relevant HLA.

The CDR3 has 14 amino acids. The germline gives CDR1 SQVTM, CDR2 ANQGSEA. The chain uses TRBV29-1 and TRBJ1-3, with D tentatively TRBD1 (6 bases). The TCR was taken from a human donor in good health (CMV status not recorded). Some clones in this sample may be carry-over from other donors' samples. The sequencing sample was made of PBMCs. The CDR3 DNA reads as TGCAGCGCTGAATTCAGGGGCGCTGGAAACACCATATATTTT. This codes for CSAEFRGAGNTIYF.